This entry concerns a single TCR beta chain. What it binds is not known. Original analysis: Sequence data from immunoSEQ were junction-only and lacked quality scores; consequently, filtering differed. Profiling relied on immunoSEQ multiplex PCR, and the TCRdb table lists in-frame clones only, not all of them. V, J and clone size are those of that table, while D and trimming were read from the DNA. Of roughly 1.5 million clones listed, about 98% are singletons. This sample was included in a study of shared clonotypes between healthy human individuals. As for the study in general: Each donor's CD4 naive and CD4 memory cells filled three plates apiece, CD8 naive two, and CD8 memory one.

General observations from the study: Generally, estimated richness proved larger in naive subsets than it did in memory subsets.

The CDR3 is 16 amino acids. Germline V gives CDR1 SGHRS, CDR2 YFSETQ. Trimming took off 7 bases at V and 0 bases at J, with 17 bases between the two ends. Sequencing was performed on naive CD4+ T cells sorted from blood. Subset indicated: CD45RA+ positively selected. This clonotype was sampled from a man under 40 in good health. This chain links TRBV5-1 with TRBJ2-4; tentative D call: TRBD2 (6 bases). The chain's CDR3 is CASSSGVPLAKNIQYF. In DNA, the CDR3 is TGCGCCAGCTCCTCGGGAGTACCATTAGCCAAAAACATTCAGTACTTC.